This TCR beta chain was identified in a study of beta chain features in type 1 diabetes. On the study more broadly: Examination covered around 110 million sorted cells spanning all samples.

V trimming: 3 bases; J trimming: 1 base; junction bases outside the gene matches: 2. CDR1 SGHRS and CDR2 YFSETQ come from the germline V gene. The CDR3 runs to 14 residues. Of the isolated RNA, all was reverse transcribed, and so the sequenced material was expressed TCRB transcripts. The repertoire was sequenced with immunoSEQ multiplex PCR; TCRdb's copy has only in-frame clones and lacks some. Here the sample spans 900,000 or so clones, under 20% being singletons. This clone was counted only a few times. Antigen: not known. The sample carries other DNA sequences with the same CDR3. General study findings and limits: Moderate yet significant TCRB CDR3 shortening was seen in Type 1 diabetes patients in all four CD4+ subsets.

The chain joins TRBV5-1 to TRBJ2-5; 8 positions match TRBD1. Sequenced input: naive CD4+ T cells from blood. The source of this sequence is a woman between 18 and 30 years old in good health. The chain's CDR3 is CASSSGQGQETQYF. CDR3 in DNA: TGCGCCAGCAGCTCAGGACAGGGCCAAGAGACCCAGTACTTC. Based on the CDR3 plus reference TRBV5-1 and TRBJ2-5, the full variable domain is KAGVTQTPRYLIKTRGQQVTLSCSPISGHRSVSWYQQTPGQGLQFLFEYFSETQRNKGNFPGRFSGRQFSNSRSEMNVSTLELGDSALYLCASSSGQGQETQYFGPGTRLLVL.